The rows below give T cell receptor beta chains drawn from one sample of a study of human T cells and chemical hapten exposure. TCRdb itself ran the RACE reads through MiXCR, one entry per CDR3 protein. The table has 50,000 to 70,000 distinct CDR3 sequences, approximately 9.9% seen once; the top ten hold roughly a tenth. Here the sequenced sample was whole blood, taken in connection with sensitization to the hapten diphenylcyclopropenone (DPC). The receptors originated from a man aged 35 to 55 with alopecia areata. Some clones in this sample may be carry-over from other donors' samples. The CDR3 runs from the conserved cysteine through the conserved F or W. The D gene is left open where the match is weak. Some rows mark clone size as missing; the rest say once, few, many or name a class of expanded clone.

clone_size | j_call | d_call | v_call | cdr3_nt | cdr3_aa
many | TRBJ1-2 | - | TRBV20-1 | TGCAGTGCTAGAGACGACAGAGGAATAGGCTACACCTTC | CSARDDRGIGYTF
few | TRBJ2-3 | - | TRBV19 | TGTGCCAGTAGGGTGACAGATACGCAGTATTTT | CASRVTDTQYF
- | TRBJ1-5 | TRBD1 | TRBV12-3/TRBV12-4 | TGTGCCAGCAGCTCACAGGGGTGGGTGAGTAGCAATCAGCCCCAGCATTTT | CASSSQGWVSSNQPQHF
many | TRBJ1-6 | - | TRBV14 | TGTGCCAGCAGCCAACACCCCGCCCCTCGCGAGGCCCTCCACTTT | CASSQHPAPREALHF
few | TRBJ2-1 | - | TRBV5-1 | TGCGCCAGCAGCTTGGGCCAGGGCTCCTACAATGAGCAGTTCTTC | CASSLGQGSYNEQFF
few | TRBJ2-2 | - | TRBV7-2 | TGTGCCAGCAGCTTAGAGGGGCCCAACACCGGGGAGCTGTTTTTT | CASSLEGPNTGELFF
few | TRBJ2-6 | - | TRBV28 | TGTGCCAGCAGTTTCTCTGGGGCCAACGTCCTGACTTTC | CASSFSGANVLTF
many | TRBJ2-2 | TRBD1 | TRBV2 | TGTGCCAGCAGAAGACAGGGTAGCACCGGGGAGCTGTTTTTT | CASRRQGSTGELFF
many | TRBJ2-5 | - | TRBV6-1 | TGTGCCAGCAACTTCCGGGACGGGCCCACGACCCAGTACTTC | CASNFRDGPTTQYF
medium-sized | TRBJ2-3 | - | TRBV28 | TGTGCCAGCAGCCCGGGGACGGACCACACAGATACGCAGTATTTT | CASSPGTDHTDTQYF
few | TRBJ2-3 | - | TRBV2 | TGTGCCAGCAGTGATCCGGGAGACACAGATACGCAGTATTTT | CASSDPGDTDTQYF
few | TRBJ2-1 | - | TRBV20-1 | TGCAGTGCTAGAAGCGGGCCACGTACCCACAATGAGCAGTTCTTC | CSARSGPRTHNEQFF
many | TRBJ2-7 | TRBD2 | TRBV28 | TGTGCCAGCAGTCCAGGACTAGCGGGAGTATACGAGCAGTACTTC | CASSPGLAGVYEQYF
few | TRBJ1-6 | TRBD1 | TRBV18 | TGTGCCAGCTCACCTAAGGACAGGGGGCGTAATTCACCCCTCCACTTT | CASSPKDRGRNSPLHF
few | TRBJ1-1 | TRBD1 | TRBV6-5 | TGTGCCAGCAGGATGACAGGGTCAATGAACACTGAAGCTTTCTTT | CASRMTGSMNTEAFF
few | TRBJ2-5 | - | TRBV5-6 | TGTGCCAGCAGCCTCCACCCCGTCTCAGAGACCCAGTACTTC | CASSLHPVSETQYF
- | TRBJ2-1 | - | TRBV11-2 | TGTGCCAGCAGCTTGGAGAATGAGCAGTTCTTC | CASSLENEQFF
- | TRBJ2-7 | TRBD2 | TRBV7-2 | TGTGCCAGCAGCGCCGGGCGGGGGAGCTCCTACGAGCAGTACTTC | CASSAGRGSSYEQYF
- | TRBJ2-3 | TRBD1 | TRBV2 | TGTGCCAGCAGACTTACAGGGGGCACCACAGATACGCAGTATTTT | CASRLTGGTTDTQYF
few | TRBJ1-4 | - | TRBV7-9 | TGTGCCAGCAGCTTGATCCAGGGGAGTAATGAAAAACTGTTTTTT | CASSLIQGSNEKLFF
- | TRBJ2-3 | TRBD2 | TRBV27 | TGTGCCAGCAGGCTCGGACTAGCGGGAGCCCGCACAGATACGCAGTATTTT | CASRLGLAGARTDTQYF
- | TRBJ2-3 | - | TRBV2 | TGTGCCAGCGGGACTGGTTGGGGAGATACGCAGTATTTT | CASGTGWGDTQYF
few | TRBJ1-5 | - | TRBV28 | TGTGCCAGCAGTTTGGGTAATCAGCCCCAGCATTTT | CASSLGNQPQHF
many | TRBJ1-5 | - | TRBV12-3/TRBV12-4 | TGTGCCAGCAGGGACAGCCTCCAGTCACATCAGCCCCAGCATTTT | CASRDSLQSHQPQHF
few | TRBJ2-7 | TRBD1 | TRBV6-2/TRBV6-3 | TGTGCCAGCAGTTCCCGACAGGGCATGACCTACGAGCAGTACTTC | CASSSRQGMTYEQYF
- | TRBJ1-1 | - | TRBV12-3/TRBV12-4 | TGTGCCAGCAGTTTGGGGCACCAGAACACTGAAGCTTTCTTT | CASSLGHQNTEAFF
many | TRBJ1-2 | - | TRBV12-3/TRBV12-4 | TGTGCCAGCAGTTTCCAGGGACTCTATGGCTACACCTTC | CASSFQGLYGYTF
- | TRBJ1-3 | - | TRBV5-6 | TGTGCCAGCAGCTCCCCGGGGGACTCTGAAAACACCATATATTTT | CASSSPGDSENTIYF
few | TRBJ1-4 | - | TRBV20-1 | TGCAGTACCCTCAGGGCAACTAATGAAAAACTGTTTTTT | CSTLRATNEKLFF